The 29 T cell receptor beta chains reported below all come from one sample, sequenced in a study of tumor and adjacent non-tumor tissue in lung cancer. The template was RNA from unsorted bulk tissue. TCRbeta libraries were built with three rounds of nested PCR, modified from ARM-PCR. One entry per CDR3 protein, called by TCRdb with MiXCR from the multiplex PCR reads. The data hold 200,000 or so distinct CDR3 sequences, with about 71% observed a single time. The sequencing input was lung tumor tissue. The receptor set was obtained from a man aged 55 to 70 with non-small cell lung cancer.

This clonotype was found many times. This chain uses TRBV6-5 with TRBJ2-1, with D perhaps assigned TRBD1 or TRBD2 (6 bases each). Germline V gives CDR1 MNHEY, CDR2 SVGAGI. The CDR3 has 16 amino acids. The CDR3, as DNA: TGTGTCTTACCCAACCACGCTAGCGAGGGGGAGGATGAGCAGTTCTTC. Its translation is CVLPNHASEGEDEQFF.

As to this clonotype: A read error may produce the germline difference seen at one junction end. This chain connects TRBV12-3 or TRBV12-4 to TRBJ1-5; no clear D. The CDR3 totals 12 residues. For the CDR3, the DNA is TGTGCCAGCAGTGAACACAATCAACCCCAGCATTTT. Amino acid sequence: CASSEHNQPQHF.

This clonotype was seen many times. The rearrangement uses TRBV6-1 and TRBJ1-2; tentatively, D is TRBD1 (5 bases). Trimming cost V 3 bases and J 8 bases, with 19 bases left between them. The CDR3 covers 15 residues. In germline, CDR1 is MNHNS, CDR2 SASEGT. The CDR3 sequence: CASSDLGLPSGGYTF. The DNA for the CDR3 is TGTGCCAGCAGTGACTTGGGACTCCCTAGCGGCGGCTACACCTTC.

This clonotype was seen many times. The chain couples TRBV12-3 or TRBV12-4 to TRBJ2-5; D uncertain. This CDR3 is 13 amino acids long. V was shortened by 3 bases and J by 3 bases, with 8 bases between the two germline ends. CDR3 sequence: CASSLSEKETQYF. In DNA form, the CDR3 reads TGTGCCAGCAGTTTGTCGGAGAAAGAGACCCAGTACTTC.

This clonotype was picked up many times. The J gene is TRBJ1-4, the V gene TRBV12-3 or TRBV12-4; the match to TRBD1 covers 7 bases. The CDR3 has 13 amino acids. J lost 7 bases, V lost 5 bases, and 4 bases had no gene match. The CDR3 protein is CASSTGAREKLFF. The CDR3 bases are TGTGCCAGCAGTACAGGGGCCCGTGAAAAACTGTTTTTT.

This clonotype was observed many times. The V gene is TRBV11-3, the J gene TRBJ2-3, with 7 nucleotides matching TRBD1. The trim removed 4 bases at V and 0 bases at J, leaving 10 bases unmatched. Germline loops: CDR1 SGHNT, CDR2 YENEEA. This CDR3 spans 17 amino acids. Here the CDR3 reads CASSSLTGRQSTDTQYF. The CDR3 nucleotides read TGTGCCAGCAGCTCTTTGACAGGGCGGCAGAGCACAGATACGCAGTATTTT.

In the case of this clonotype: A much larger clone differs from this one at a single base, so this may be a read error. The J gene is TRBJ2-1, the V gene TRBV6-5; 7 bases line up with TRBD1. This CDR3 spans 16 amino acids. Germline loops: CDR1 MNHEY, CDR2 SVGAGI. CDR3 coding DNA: TGTGCCAGCAGGTACTTGAGACAGGGAAGGGTCAATGAGCAGTTCTTC. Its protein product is CASRYLRQGRVNEQFF.

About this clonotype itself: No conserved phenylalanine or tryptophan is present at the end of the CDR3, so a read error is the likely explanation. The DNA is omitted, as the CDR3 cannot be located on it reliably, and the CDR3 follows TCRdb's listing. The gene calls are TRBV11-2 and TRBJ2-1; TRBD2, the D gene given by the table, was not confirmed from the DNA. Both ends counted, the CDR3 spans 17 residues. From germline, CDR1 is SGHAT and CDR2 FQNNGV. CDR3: CASSSSLAGGTYNEQFS.

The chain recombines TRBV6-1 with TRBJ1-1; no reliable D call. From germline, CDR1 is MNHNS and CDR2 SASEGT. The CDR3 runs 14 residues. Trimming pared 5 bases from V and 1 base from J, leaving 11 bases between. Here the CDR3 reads CASSPWVWNTEAFF. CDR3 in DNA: TGTGCCAGCAGTCCCTGGGTGTGGAACACTGAAGCTTTCTTT.

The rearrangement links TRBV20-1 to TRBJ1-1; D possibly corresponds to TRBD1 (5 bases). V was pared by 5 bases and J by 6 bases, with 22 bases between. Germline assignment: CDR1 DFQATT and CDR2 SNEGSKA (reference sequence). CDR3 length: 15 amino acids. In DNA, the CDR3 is TGCAGTGCTTGGACCCTGAAAGGGGCGAGGTCTGAAGCTTTCTTT. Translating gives CSAWTLKGARSEAFF.

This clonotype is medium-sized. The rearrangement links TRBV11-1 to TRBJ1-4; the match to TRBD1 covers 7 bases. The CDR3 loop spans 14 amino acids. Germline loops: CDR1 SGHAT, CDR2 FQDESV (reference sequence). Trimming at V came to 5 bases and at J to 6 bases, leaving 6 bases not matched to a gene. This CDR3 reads CASSPGTADEKLFF. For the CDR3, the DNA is TGTGCCAGCAGCCCCGGGACAGCCGATGAAAAACTGTTTTTT.

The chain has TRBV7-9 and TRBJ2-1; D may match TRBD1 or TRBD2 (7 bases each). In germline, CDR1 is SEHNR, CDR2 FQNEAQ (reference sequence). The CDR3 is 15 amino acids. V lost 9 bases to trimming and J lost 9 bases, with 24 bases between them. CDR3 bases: TGTGCCAGTAGCCTCTTGGACAGGACGGGGGGTGAGCAGTTCTTC. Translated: CASSLLDRTGGEQFF.

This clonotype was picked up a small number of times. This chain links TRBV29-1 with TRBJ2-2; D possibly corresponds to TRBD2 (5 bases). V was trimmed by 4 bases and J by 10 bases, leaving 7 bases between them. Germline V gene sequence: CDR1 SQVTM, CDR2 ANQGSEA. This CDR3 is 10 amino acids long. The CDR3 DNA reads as TGCAGCGTTGGAGGACTGGAGCTGTTTTTT. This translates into CSVGGLELFF.

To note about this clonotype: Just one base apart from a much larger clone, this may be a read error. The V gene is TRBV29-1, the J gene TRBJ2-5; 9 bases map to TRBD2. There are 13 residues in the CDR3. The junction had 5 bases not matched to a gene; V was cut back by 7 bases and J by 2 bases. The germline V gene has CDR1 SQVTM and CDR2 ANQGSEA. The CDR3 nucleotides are TGCAGCGAGAAAGGACTAGCGCAAGAGACCCAGTACTTC. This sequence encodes CSEKGLAQETQYF.

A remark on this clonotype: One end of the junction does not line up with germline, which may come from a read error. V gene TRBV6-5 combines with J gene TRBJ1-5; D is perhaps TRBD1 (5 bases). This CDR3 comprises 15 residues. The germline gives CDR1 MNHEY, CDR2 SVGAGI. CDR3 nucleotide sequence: TGTGCCAGCATTTACTCTGGACATGCTAATCAGGCCCAGCATTTT. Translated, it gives CASIYSGHANQAQHF.

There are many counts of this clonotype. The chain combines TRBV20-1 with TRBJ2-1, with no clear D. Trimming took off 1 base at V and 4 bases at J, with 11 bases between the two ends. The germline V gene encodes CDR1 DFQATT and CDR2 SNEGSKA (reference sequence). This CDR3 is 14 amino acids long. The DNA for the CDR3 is TGCAGTGCTAGAGGGTGGAAGGAATACAATGAGCAGTTCTTC. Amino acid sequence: CSARGWKEYNEQFF.

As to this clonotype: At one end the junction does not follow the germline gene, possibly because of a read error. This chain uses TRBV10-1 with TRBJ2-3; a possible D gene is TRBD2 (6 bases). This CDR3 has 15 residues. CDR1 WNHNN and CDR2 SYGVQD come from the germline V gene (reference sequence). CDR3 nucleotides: TGCACCAGCAAGTTCACGGGTCGACGGGGGGATACGCAGTATTTT. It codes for CTSKFTGRRGDTQYF.

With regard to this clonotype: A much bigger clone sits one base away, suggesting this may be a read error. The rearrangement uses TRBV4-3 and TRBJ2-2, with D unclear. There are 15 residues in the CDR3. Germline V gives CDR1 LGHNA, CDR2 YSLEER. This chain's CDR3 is CACSQDPRNTGELFF. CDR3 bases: TGCGCCTGCAGCCAAGATCCGAGGAACACCGGGGAGCTGTTTTTT.

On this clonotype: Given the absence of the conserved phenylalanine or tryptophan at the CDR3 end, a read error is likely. CDR3 loop: CSAGISGGLNEQFI. The CDR3 nucleotides read TGCAGTGCAGGGATTAGCGGGGGTCTTAATGAGCAGTTCATC. This chain links TRBV20-1 with TRBJ2-1; 9 bases are shared with TRBD2. The CDR3 is made up of 14 amino acids. The junction had 10 bases not matched to a gene; V was cut back by 6 bases and J by 7 bases. Looked up from germline, CDR1 is DFQATT and CDR2 is SNEGSKA (reference sequence).

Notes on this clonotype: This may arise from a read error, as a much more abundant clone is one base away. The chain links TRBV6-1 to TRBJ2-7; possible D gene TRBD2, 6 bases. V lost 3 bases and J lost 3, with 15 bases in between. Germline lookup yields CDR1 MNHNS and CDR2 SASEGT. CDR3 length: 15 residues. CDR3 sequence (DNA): TGTGCCAGCAGTGATTCGGCGGGGAGCTACTACGAGCAGTACTTC. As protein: CASSDSAGSYYEQYF.

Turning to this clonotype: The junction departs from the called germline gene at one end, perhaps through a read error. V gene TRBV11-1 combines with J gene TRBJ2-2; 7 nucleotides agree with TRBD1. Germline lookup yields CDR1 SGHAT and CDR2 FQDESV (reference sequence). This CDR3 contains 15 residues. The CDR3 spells CVSSLKRQGTGELFF. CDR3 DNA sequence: TGTGTCAGCAGCTTAAAGCGACAGGGAACCGGGGAGCTGTTTTTT.

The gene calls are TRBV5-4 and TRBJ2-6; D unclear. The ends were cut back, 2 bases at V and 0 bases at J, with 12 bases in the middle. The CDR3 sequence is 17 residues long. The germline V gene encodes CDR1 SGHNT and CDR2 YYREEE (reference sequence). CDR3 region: CASSLPLANSGANVLTF. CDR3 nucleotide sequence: TGTGCCAGCAGCTTACCGCTCGCCAACTCTGGGGCCAACGTCCTGACTTTC.

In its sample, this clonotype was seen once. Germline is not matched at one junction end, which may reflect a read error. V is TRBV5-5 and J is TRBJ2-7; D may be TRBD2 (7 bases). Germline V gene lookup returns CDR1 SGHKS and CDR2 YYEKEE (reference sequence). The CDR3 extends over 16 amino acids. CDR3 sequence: CASSSTGGAGSYDQYF. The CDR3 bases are TGTGCCAGCAGCTCGACTGGGGGGGCGGGCTCCTACGATCAGTACTTC.

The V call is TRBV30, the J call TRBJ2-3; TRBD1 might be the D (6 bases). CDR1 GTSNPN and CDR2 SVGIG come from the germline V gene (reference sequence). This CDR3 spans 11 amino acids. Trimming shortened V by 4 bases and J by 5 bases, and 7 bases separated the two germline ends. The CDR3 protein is CAWTGVDTQYF. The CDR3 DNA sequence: TGTGCCTGGACAGGGGTAGATACGCAGTATTTT.

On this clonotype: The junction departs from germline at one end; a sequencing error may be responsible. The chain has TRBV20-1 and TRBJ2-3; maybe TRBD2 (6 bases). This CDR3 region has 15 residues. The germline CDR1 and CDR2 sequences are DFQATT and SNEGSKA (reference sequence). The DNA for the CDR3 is TGCGGTGCTAGAAAAGCGGGTGGTCCGACAGATACGCAGTATTTT. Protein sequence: CGARKAGGPTDTQYF.

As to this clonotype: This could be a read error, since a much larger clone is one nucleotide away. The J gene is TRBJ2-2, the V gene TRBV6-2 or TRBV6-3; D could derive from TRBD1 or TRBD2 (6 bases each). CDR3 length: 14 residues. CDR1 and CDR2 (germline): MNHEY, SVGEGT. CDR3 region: CASSTQQGAGGLFF. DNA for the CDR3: TGTGCCAGCAGTACCCAACAGGGAGCCGGGGGGCTGTTTTTT.

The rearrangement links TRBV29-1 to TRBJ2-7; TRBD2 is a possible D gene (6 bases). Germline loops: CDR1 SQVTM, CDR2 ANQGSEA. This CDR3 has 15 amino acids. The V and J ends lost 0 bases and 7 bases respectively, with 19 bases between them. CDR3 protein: CSVEDRGPGDGEQYF. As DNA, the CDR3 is TGCAGCGTTGAAGATCGGGGTCCGGGGGATGGAGAGCAGTACTTC.

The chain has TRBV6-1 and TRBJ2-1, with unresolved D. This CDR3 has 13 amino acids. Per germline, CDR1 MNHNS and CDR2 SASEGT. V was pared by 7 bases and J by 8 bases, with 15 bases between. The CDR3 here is CASTGRDADEQFF. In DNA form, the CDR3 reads TGTGCCAGCACTGGCCGAGACGCGGATGAGCAGTTCTTC.

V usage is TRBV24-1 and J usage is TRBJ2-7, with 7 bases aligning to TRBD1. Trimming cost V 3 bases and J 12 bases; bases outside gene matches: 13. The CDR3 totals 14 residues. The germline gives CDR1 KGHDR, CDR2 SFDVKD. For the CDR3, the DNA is TGTGCCACCAGTGATGTACAGGGGACCGACAAGCCGTACTTC. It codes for CATSDVQGTDKPYF.